This TCR beta chain was captured by sequencing in a study of blood T cell repertoires in COVID-19. Study in general: PBMCs, B-cell-depleted T cells, or T cells provided the cDNA or gDNA that made up the material.

Authors' analysis steps: From reference gene primer amplification, estimates of nucleated cell counts were derived. Profiling relied on immunoSEQ multiplex PCR, and the TCRdb table lists in-frame clones only, not all of them. V and J calls and clone size are given by that table; D and trimming were obtained from the DNA. The sample holds a few hundred thousand clones; roughly 85% are singletons and the top ten take approximately 3.6%. This CDR3 comprises 17 residues. The trim removed 5 bases at V and 1 base at J, leaving 10 bases unmatched. Germline CDR1 and CDR2: ENHRY and SYGVKD. This TCR derives from a woman under 30 with acute or convalescent COVID-19. Specimen: peripheral blood. The chain recombines TRBV10-3 with TRBJ2-1; 8 positions agree with TRBD2. For the CDR3, the DNA is TGTGCCATCAGTCCTTTTAACGGGGGGGTTTCCTACAATGAGCAGTTCTTC. Protein: CAISPFNGGVSYNEQFF.